This TCR beta chain was documented in a study of blood T cell repertoires in COVID-19. Study-wide context: Samples representing acute and convalescent COVID-19 were sourced from the United States, Italy and Spain. PBMCs, B-cell-depleted T cells, or T cells were the source of the cDNA or gDNA that made up the material.

In the study's own analysis: Reference gene primers were amplified, and this amplification served to estimate nucleated cell counts. Here immunoSEQ multiplex PCR was the method, and the copy in TCRdb shows in-frame clones only, minus some. That table supplies the V and J calls and clone size; D and trimming were determined from the DNA. The sample records roughly 230,000 clones, around 80% being singletons. The CDR3 contains 17 residues. The germline V gene has CDR1 MDHEN and CDR2 SYDVKM. Losses at the gene ends were 2 bases for V and 4 bases for J; bases not matched to a gene: 13. The origin of this receptor is a man aged 40-55 years with active or convalescent COVID-19. The rearrangement uses TRBV28 and TRBJ1-1, with TRBD1 identical over 7 bases. Specimen: peripheral blood. CDR3 coding DNA: TGTGCCAGCAGTTTAGGTTCGGCAGGGGGTTGGGGCACTGAAGCTTTCTTT. The encoded protein is CASSLGSAGGWGTEAFF. Looking up the rest from reference TRBV28 and TRBJ1-1 gives the full variable domain: DVKVTQSSRYLVKRTGEKVFLECVQDMDHENMFWYRQDPGLGLRLIYFSYDVKMKEKGDIPEGYSVSREKKERFSLILESASTNQTSMYLCASSLGSAGGWGTEAFFGQGTRLTVV.